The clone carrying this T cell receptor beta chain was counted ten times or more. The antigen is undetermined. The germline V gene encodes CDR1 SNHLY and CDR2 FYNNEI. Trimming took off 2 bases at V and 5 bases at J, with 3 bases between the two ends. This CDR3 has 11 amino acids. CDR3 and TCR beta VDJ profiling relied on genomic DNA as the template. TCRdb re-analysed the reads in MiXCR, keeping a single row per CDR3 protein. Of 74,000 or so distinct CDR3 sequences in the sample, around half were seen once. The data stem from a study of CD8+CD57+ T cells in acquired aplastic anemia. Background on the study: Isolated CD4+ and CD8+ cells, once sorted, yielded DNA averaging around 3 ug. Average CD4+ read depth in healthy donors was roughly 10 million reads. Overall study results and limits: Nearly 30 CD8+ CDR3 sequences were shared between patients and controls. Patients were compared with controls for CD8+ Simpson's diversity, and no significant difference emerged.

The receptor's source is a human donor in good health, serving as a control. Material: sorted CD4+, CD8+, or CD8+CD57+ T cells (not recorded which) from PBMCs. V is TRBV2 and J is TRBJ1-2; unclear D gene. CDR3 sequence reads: CASSEPYGYTF. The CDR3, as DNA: TGTGCCAGCAGTGAACCTTATGGCTACACCTTC.